The present T cell receptor beta chain was sequenced within a study of Ad26.COV2.S vaccination and SARS-CoV-2 variants. Study-level background: Doses of Ad26.COV2.S were injected into muscle once or twice, 56 days apart. Study-wide points: While placebo recipients had lower spike-specific TCR breadth, vaccine recipients had more. Breadth, reportedly substantial, characterized the spike-specific CD8+ and CD4+ T cell responses after vaccination.

Treatment reported: approximately 18 received Ad26.COV2.S at low or high dose, single or two shots; a few received placebo; per-sample allocation not given. Collection of samples fell on day 63 after the first vaccine or placebo injection. Note on this clone: Antigen: not known.

CDR1 and CDR2 from the germline V gene are MNHEY and SMNVEV (reference sequence). Trimming at V came to 2 bases and at J to 10 bases, leaving 5 bases not matched to a gene. The CDR3 is 14 amino acids. Using immunoSEQ multiplex PCR, the repertoire was profiled, and TCRdb retains in-frame clones only, with some absent. The profile shows 350,000 to 450,000 clones, 92% of them singletons. Sequenced here: peripheral blood, sampled in a trial of Ad26.COV2.S vaccine versus placebo. This TCR was recovered from a person between 18 and 60 years old who received the Ad26.COV2.S COVID-19 vaccine or a placebo. The chain joins TRBV27 to TRBJ2-1; 10 bases agree with TRBD2. CDR3 loop: CASSLERGGMEQFF. The CDR3 DNA is TGTGCCAGCAGTTTAGAGCGGGGGGGCATGGAGCAGTTCTTC.